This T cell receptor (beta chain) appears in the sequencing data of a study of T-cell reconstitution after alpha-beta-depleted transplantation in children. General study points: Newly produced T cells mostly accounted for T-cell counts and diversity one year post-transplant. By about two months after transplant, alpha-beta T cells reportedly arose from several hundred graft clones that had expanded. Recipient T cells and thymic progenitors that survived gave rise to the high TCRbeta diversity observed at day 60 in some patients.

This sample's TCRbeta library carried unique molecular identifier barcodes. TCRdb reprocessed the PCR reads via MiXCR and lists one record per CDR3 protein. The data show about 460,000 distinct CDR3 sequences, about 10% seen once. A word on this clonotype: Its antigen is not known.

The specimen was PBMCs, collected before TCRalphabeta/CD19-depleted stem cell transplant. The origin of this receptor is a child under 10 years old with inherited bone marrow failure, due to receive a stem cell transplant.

The CDR3, as DNA: TGCAGTGCCACGGCCTCATTCAGCGGGAGATACGAGCAGTACTTC. Its protein product is CSATASFSGRYEQYF. This chain connects TRBV20-1 to TRBJ2-7, with 8 bases matching TRBD2. V was clipped by 6 bases and J by 4 bases; unmatched bases: 14. CDR3 length: 15 residues. The V gene's germline CDR1 is DFQATT and CDR2 SNEGSKA (reference sequence).